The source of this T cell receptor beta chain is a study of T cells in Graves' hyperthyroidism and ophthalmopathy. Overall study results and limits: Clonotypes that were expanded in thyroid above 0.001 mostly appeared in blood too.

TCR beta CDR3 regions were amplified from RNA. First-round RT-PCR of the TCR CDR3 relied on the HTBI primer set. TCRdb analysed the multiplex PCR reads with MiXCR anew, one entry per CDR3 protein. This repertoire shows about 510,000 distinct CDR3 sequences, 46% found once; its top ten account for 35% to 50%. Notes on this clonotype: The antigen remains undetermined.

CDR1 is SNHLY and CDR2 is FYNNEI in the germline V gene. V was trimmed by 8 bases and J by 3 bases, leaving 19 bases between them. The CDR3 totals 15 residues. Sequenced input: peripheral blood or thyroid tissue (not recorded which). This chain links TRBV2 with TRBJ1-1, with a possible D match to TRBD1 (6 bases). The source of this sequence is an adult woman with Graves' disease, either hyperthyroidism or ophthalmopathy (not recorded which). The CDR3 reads CASFEEGGSDTEAFF. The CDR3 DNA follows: TGTGCCAGCTTCGAGGAAGGGGGTTCGGACACTGAAGCTTTCTTT.